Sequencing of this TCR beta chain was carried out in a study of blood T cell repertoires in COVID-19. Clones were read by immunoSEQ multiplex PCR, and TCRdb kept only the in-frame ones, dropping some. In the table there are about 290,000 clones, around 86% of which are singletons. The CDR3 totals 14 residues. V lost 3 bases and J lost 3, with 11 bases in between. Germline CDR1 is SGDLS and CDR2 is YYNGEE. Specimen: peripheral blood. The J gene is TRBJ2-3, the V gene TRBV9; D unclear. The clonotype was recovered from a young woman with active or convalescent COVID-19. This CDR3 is CASSASTGTDTQYF. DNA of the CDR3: TGTGCCAGCAGCGCCTCAACCGGGACAGATACGCAGTATTTT.